Below are 12 T cell receptor beta chains sequenced from a single sample in a study of cytomegalovirus exposure and HLA in healthy donors. In the PCR, 60 Vbeta and 13 Jbeta primers were used. Clones were read by immunoSEQ multiplex PCR, and TCRdb kept only the in-frame ones, dropping some. Its table records 75,000 to 80,000 clones. The sequenced material came from PBMCs. The receptors were gathered from a man aged 18 to 35 in good health and CMV-seropositive.

The rearrangement joins TRBV13 to TRBJ2-3, with TRBD2 identical over 10 bases. V shed 3 bases, J shed 4 bases, and the junction held 4 bases outside the gene matches. The length of the CDR3 is 15 residues. Germline V lookup: CDR1 PRHDT, CDR2 FYEKMQ (reference sequence). In DNA, the CDR3 is TGTGCCAGCAGCTTTAGCGGGAGGTTGTCAGATACGCAGTATTTT. Translation: CASSFSGRLSDTQYF.

The chain recombines TRBV7-9 with TRBJ2-2; D is uncertain. The germline gives CDR1 SEHNR, CDR2 FQNEAQ (reference sequence). The CDR3 loop spans 15 amino acids. V lost 1 base to trimming and J lost 2 bases, with 8 bases between them. As DNA, the CDR3 is TGTGCCAGCAGCTTAGGACAAATCAACACCGGGGAGCTGTTTTTT. This gives the protein CASSLGQINTGELFF.

CDR3 sequence (DNA): TGTGCCAGCAGTCCCGGGACTTGGACCTACAATGAGCAGTTCTTC. It translates to CASSPGTWTYNEQFF. The J gene is TRBJ2-1, the V gene TRBV6-6, with D possibly matching TRBD2 (6 bases). Trimming shortened V by 5 bases and J by 2 bases, and 13 bases separated the two germline ends. CDR1 is MNHNY and CDR2 is SVGAGI in the germline V gene (reference sequence). The CDR3 loop spans 15 amino acids.

The rearrangement uses TRBV27 and TRBJ2-2; D not resolved. The germline V gene has CDR1 MNHEY and CDR2 SMNVEV (reference sequence). The CDR3 is made up of 12 amino acids. Trimming shortened V by 2 bases and J by 7 bases, and 5 bases separated the two germline ends. The CDR3, as DNA: TGTGCCAGCAGTTTAAGGAGCGGGGAGCTGTTTTTT. Its protein product is CASSLRSGELFF.

The chain recombines TRBV7-8 with TRBJ2-7; TRBD2 matches 8 bases. Germline trimming cut 5 bases from V and 1 base from J; bases unmatched to any gene: 10. The germline CDR1 and CDR2 sequences are SGHVS and FQNEAQ. This CDR3 spans 16 amino acids. CDR3 sequence: CASSQTGLASSYEQYF. In DNA, the CDR3 is TGTGCCAGCAGCCAAACTGGACTAGCCAGTTCCTACGAGCAGTACTTC.

V gene TRBV19 combines with J gene TRBJ2-7, with TRBD1 matching 8 bases. Looked up from germline, CDR1 is LNHDA and CDR2 is SQIVND (reference sequence). Trimming at V came to 4 bases and at J to 2 bases, leaving 10 bases not matched to a gene. The CDR3 consists of 16 residues. Here the CDR3 DNA reads TGTGCCAGTAGTAACGATCCGGGACAGGTCCCCTACGAGCAGTACTTC. It codes for CASSNDPGQVPYEQYF.

This rearrangement joins TRBV28 to TRBJ2-3; TRBD2 is a possible D gene (6 bases). With 4 bases removed from V and 6 bases from J, the gap between germline ends came to 17 bases. CDR3 length: 15 residues. Looked up from germline, CDR1 is MDHEN and CDR2 is SYDVKM. CDR3 nucleotides: TGTGCCAGCAGTTCCCAACGGGGGAGTGGGGATACGCAGTATTTT. It encodes CASSSQRGSGDTQYF. Based on the CDR3 plus reference TRBV28 and TRBJ2-3, the full variable domain is DVKVTQSSRYLVKRTGEKVFLECVQDMDHENMFWYRQDPGLGLRLIYFSYDVKMKEKGDIPEGYSVSREKKERFSLILESASTNQTSMYLCASSSQRGSGDTQYFGPGTRLTVL.

The V gene is TRBV5-6, the J gene TRBJ2-1; 11 nucleotides line up with TRBD2. This CDR3 spans 16 amino acids. Trimming at V came to 1 base and at J to 5 bases, leaving 5 bases not matched to a gene. The germline gives CDR1 SGHDT, CDR2 YYEEEE. As DNA, the CDR3 is TGTGCCAGCAGCTTGTTCGTACTAGCGGGAGACAATGAGCAGTTCTTC. Translated: CASSLFVLAGDNEQFF.

The V and J genes are TRBV30 and TRBJ1-3, with D tentatively TRBD1 (6 bases). The germline V gene encodes CDR1 GTSNPN and CDR2 SVGIG (reference sequence). V was shortened by 6 bases and J by 1 base, with 10 bases between the two germline ends. This CDR3 is built from 13 residues. The CDR3 DNA is TGTGCCTGCTTCACAGGGTCTGGAAACACCATATATTTT. This encodes CACFTGSGNTIYF.

The rearrangement joins TRBV19 to TRBJ2-7, with a possible D match to TRBD2 (5 bases). This CDR3 is built from 11 residues. The germline gives CDR1 LNHDA, CDR2 SQIVND (reference sequence). Trimming took off 8 bases at V and 2 bases at J, with 7 bases between the two ends. The CDR3 region has the DNA TGTGCCAGTGGAGGTCCCTACGAGCAGTACTTC. This encodes CASGGPYEQYF. Supplemented by reference TRBV19 and TRBJ2-7, the full variable domain reads DGGITQSPKYLFRKEGQNVTLSCEQNLNHDAMYWYRQDPGQGLRLIYYSQIVNDFQKGDIAEGYSVSREKKESFPLTVTSAQKNPTAFYLCASGGPYEQYFGPGTRLTVT.

With respect to this clone: Other DNA sequences of this sample code for an identical CDR3. The chain couples TRBV5-1 to TRBJ2-5; no firm D call. The CDR3 contains 12 residues. Germline assignment: CDR1 SGHRS and CDR2 YFSETQ. Trimming removed 2 bases at V and 5 bases at J, with 7 bases between. The CDR3 DNA reads as TGCGCCAGCAGCTTAGCCGGGGAGACCCAGTACTTC. It translates to CASSLAGETQYF.

The chain is built from TRBV5-4 and TRBJ2-3; 7 positions match TRBD2. The ends lost 3 bases at V and 6 bases at J; junction bases unmatched: 7. This CDR3 has 14 amino acids. Germline lookup yields CDR1 SGHNT and CDR2 YYREEE (reference sequence). The CDR3 is CASSSWGGADTQYF. For the CDR3, the DNA is TGTGCCAGCAGCTCTTGGGGGGGAGCGGATACGCAGTATTTT.